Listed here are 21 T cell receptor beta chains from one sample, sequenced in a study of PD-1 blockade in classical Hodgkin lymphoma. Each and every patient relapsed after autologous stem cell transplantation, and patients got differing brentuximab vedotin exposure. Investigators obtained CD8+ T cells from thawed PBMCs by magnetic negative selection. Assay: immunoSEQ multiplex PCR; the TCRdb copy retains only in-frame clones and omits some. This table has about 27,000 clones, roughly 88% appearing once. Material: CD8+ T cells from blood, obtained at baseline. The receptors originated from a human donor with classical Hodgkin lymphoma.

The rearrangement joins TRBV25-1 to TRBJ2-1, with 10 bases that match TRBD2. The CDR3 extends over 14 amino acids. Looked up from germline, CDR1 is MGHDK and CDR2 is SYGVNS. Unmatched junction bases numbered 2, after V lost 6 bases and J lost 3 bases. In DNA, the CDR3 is TGTGCCAGCAGGATAGCGGGGGGCTACAATGAGCAGTTCTTC. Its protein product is CASRIAGGYNEQFF.

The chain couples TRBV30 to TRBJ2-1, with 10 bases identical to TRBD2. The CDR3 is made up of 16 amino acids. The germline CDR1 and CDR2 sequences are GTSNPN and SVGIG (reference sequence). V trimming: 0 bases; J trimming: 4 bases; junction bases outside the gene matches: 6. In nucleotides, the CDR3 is TGTGCCTGGAGTGTACTAGCGGGGTCGCTTTACAATGAGCAGTTCTTC. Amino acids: CAWSVLAGSLYNEQFF. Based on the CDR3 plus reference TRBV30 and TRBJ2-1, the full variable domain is SQTIHQWPATLVQPVGSPLSLECTVEGTSNPNLYWYRQAAGRGLQLLFYSVGIGQISSEVPQNLSASRPQDRQFILSSKKLLLSDSGFYLCAWSVLAGSLYNEQFFGPGTRLTVL.

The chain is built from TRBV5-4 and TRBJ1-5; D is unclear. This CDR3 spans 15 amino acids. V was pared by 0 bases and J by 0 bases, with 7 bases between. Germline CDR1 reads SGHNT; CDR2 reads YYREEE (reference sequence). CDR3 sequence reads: CASSLGRNSNQPQHF. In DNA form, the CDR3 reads TGTGCCAGCAGCTTGGGGAGGAATAGCAATCAGCCCCAGCATTTT.

The CDR3 here is CAWSSGSYEQYF. CDR3 coding DNA: TGTGCCTGGAGTTCCGGGAGCTACGAGCAGTACTTC. The chain has TRBV30 and TRBJ2-7; D possibly corresponds to TRBD2 (6 bases). V was clipped by 2 bases and J by 3 bases, with 8 bases between them. CDR1 is GTSNPN, CDR2 SVGIG, per germline (reference sequence). The CDR3 contains 12 residues.

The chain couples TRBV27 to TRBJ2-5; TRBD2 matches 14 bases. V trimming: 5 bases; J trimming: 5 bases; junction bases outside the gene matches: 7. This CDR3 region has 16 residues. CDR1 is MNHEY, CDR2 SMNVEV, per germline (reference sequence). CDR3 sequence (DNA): TGTGCCAGCAGTCCGGGACTAGCGGGAGTCAGGGAGACCCAGTACTTC. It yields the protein CASSPGLAGVRETQYF.

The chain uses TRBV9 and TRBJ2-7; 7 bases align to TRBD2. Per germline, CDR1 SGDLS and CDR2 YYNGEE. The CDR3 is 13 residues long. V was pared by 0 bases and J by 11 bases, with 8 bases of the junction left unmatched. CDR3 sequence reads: CASSVELGGVEYF. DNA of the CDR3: TGTGCCAGCAGCGTAGAGCTTGGGGGGGTGGAGTACTTC.

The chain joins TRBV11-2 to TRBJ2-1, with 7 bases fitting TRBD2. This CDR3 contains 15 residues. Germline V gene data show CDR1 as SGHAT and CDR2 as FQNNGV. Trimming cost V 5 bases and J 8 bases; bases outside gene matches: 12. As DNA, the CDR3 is TGTGCCAGCAGCCCCACCCGGGGGAGGGAGGATGAGCAGTTCTTC. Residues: CASSPTRGREDEQFF.

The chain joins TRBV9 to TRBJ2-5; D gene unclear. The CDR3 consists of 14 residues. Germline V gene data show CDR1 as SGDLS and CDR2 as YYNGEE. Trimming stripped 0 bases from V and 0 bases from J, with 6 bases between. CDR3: CASSVVWDQETQYF. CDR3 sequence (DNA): TGTGCCAGCAGCGTAGTCTGGGACCAAGAGACCCAGTACTTC.

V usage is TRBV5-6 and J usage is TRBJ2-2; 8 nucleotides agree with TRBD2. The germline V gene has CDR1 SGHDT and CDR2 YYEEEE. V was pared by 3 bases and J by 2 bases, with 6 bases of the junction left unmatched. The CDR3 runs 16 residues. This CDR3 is CASSSTSDANTGELFF. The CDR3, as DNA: TGTGCCAGCAGCTCGACTAGCGATGCAAACACCGGGGAGCTGTTTTTT.

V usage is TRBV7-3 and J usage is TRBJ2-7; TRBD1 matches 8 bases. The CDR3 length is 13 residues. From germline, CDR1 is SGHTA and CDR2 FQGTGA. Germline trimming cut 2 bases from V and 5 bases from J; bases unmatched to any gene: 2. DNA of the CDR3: TGTGCCAGCAGCTTACGGACAGGGCACGAGCAGTACTTC. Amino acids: CASSLRTGHEQYF.

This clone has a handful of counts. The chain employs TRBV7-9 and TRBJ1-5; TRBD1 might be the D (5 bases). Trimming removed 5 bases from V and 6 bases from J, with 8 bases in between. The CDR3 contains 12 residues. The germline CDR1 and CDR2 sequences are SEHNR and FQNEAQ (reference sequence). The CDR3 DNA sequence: TGTGCCAGCAGCCCCCAGGGTCAGCCCCAGCATTTT. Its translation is CASSPQGQPQHF. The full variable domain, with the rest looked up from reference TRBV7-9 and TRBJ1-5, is DTGVSQNPRHKITKRGQNVTFRCDPISEHNRLYWYRQTLGQGPEFLTYFQNEAQLEKSRLLSDRFSAERPKGSFSTLEIQRTEQGDSAMYLCASSPQGQPQHFGDGTRLSIL.

CDR3 sequence (DNA): TGTGCCAGCAGTCAGGGGAACACTGAAGCTTTCTTT. Its protein product is CASSQGNTEAFF. The genes are TRBV27 and TRBJ1-1; maybe TRBD1 (5 bases). The CDR3 totals 12 residues. Germline loops: CDR1 MNHEY, CDR2 SMNVEV (reference sequence). V was trimmed by 5 bases and J by 1 base, leaving 5 bases between them.

As DNA, the CDR3 is TGTGCCACCGATTCCGGGACAGGGGGCTATGGCTACACCTTC. Its translation is CATDSGTGGYGYTF. The chain is built from TRBV5-6 and TRBJ1-2; 11 bases fit TRBD1. Per the germline V gene, CDR1 is SGHDT and CDR2 is YYEEEE. V lost 9 bases to trimming and J lost 4 bases; unmatched junction nucleotides: 8. The CDR3 spans 14 residues. Full variable domain (outside the CDR3, taken from reference TRBV5-6 and TRBJ1-2): DAGVTQSPTHLIKTRGQQVTLRCSPKSGHDTVSWYQQALGQGPQFIFQYYEEEERQRGNFPDRFSGHQFPNYSSELNVNALLLGDSALYLCATDSGTGGYGYTFGSGTRLTVV.

The CDR3 nucleotides read TGTGCCAGCAGCTCAGGGGACAGCAATCAGCCCCAGCATTTT. This sequence encodes CASSSGDSNQPQHF. V and J are TRBV9 and TRBJ1-5, with TRBD1 as a possible D gene (6 bases). Looked up from germline, CDR1 is SGDLS and CDR2 is YYNGEE. Trimming removed 4 bases from V and 1 base from J, with 9 bases in between. The CDR3 runs to 14 residues.

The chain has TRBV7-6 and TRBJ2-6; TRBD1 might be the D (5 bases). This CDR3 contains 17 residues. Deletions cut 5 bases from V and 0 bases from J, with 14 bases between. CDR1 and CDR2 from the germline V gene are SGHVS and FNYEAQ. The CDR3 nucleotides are TGTGCCAGCAGCCTCAAGACAGCGTACTCTGGGGCCAACGTCCTGACTTTC. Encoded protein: CASSLKTAYSGANVLTF.

The DNA for the CDR3 is TGTGCCAGCAGCTTAGATGCGGGAGGGCATGAGCAGTACTTC. Its protein is CASSLDAGGHEQYF. The chain joins TRBV7-9 to TRBJ2-7, with 9 bases matching TRBD2. V lost 1 base to trimming and J lost 7 bases; unmatched junction nucleotides: 5. The CDR3 is 14 amino acids. Germline assignment: CDR1 SEHNR and CDR2 FQNEAQ (reference sequence).

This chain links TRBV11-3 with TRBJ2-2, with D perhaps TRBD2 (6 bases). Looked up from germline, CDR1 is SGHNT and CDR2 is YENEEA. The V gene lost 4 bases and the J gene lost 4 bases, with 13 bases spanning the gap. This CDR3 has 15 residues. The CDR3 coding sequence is TGTGCCAGCAGCTCCGCGGGGCAGACCACCGGGGAGCTGTTTTTT. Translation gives CASSSAGQTTGELFF.

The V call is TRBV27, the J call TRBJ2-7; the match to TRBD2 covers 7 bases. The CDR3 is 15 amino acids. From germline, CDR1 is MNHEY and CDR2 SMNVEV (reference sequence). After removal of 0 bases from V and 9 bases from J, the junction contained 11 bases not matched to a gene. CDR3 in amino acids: CASSLSASGHLVQYF. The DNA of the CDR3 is TGTGCCAGCAGTTTATCGGCTAGCGGCCATTTGGTGCAGTACTTC.

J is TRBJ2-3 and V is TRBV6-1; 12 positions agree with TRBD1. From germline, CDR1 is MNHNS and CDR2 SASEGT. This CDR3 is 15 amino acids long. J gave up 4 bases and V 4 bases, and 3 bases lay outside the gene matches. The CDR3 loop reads CASSGDRGRSDTQYF. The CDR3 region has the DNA TGTGCCAGCAGTGGGGACAGGGGGCGGTCAGATACGCAGTATTTT.

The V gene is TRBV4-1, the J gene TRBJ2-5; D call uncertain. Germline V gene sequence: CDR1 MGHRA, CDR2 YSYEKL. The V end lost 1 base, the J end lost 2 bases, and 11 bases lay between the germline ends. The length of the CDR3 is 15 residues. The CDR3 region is CASSQAARSQETQYF. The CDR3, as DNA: TGCGCCAGCAGCCAAGCAGCCAGAAGTCAAGAGACCCAGTACTTC.

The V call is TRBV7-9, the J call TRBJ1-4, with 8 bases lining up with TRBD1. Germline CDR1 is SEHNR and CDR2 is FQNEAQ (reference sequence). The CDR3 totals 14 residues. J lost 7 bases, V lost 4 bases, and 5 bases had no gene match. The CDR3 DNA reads TGTGCCAGCAGCTCCCGACAGGGGCGTGAAAAACTGTTTTTT. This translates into CASSSRQGREKLFF.